The 10 T cell receptor beta chains below all came from one sample that was sequenced in a study of blood T cells in healthy people across ages. Using a J-beta primer mix together with a sample-barcoded 5' primer, a second PCR was run for roughly 7 to 12 cycles. TCRdb redid the calling of the 5' RACE reads with MiXCR, one entry per CDR3 protein. This table has roughly 500,000 distinct CDR3 sequences, 27% appearing once. Sequencing input: blood. All receptors come from a woman between 70 and 85 years old in good health.

The rearrangement uses TRBV14 and TRBJ2-3; 10 positions match TRBD2. CDR1 is SGHDN, CDR2 FVKESK, per germline. The CDR3 runs 17 residues. V shed 2 bases and J 4 bases; nucleotides not matched to a gene: 9. The CDR3 nucleotides are TGTGCCAGCAGCCAACCCACCCTAGCGGGAGTGCCAGATACGCAGTATTTT. It is translated as CASSQPTLAGVPDTQYF.

The genes are TRBV7-8 and TRBJ2-6, with unresolved D. Germline V lookup: CDR1 SGHVS, CDR2 FQNEAQ. V gave up 4 bases and J gave up 8 bases, with 6 bases separating them. The CDR3 extends over 12 amino acids. The DNA for the CDR3 is TGTGCCAGCAGCTCCCAATCCAACGTCCTGACTTTC. Its translation is CASSSQSNVLTF.

V gene TRBV30 combines with J gene TRBJ1-6; perhaps TRBD1 as D (6 bases). CDR1 GTSNPN and CDR2 SVGIG come from the germline V gene (reference sequence). V was pared by 0 bases and J by 9 bases, with 21 bases between. The CDR3 contains 17 residues. The DNA of the CDR3 is TGTGCCTGGAGTGTACTTCAGGGGCTCCGAGATGGTTCACCCCTCCACTTT. Its protein product is CAWSVLQGLRDGSPLHF.

The sample holds a few counts of this clonotype. The V call is TRBV5-1, the J call TRBJ1-1; D is uncertain. Trimming left V 5 bases short and J 5 bases short, with 13 bases between. Germline CDR1 SGHRS, CDR2 YFSETQ. CDR3 size: 13 residues. This CDR3 reads CASRVDPLTEAFF. The CDR3 DNA is TGCGCCAGCAGGGTCGACCCCTTGACTGAAGCTTTCTTT.

The CDR3 sequence: CASSPLGVETQYF. CDR3 nucleotides: TGTGCCAGCAGCCCCCTGGGGGTTGAGACCCAGTACTTC. The V and J genes are TRBV7-9 and TRBJ2-5, with D perhaps being TRBD1 or TRBD2 (5 bases each). Trimming removed 5 bases at V and 5 bases at J, with 12 bases between. The CDR3 is 13 residues long. The germline CDR1 and CDR2 sequences are SEHNR and FQNEAQ (reference sequence).

The chain has TRBV5-1 and TRBJ1-1; D gene unclear. The V and J ends lost 6 bases and 1 base respectively, with 10 bases between them. This CDR3 spans 13 amino acids. Germline CDR1 is SGHRS and CDR2 is YFSETQ. This CDR3 is CASTDTSNTEAFF. Here the CDR3 DNA reads TGCGCCAGCACTGACACTTCGAACACTGAAGCTTTCTTT.

This clonotype has a handful of counts. The J gene is TRBJ2-3, the V gene TRBV20-1; a weak D match, TRBD1 (5 bases). CDR1 is DFQATT, CDR2 SNEGSKA, per germline (reference sequence). V shed 1 base and J shed 6 bases, with 11 bases lying between them. CDR3 length equals 13 residues. Written as DNA, the CDR3 is TGCAGTGCTAGAGCCAGGGCCTACGATACGCAGTATTTT. Its translation: CSARARAYDTQYF.

This chain uses TRBV6-5 with TRBJ2-7; TRBD2 agrees at 11 bases. Germline values: CDR1 MNHEY, CDR2 SVGAGI. The CDR3 is 18 amino acids. After removal of 2 bases from V and 2 bases from J, the junction contained 11 bases not matched to a gene. For the CDR3, the DNA is TGTGCCAGCAGTTACGGTGGGGCTAGCGGGGGGAAAACCTACGAGCAGTACTTC. As protein: CASSYGGASGGKTYEQYF.

The CDR3 loop is CASSSHRAKVERGTDTQYF. DNA of the CDR3: TGTGCCAGCAGTTCCCACAGGGCTAAGGTGGAAAGGGGCACAGATACGCAGTATTTT. The rearrangement joins TRBV12-3 or TRBV12-4 to TRBJ2-3; possibly TRBD1 for D (6 bases). This CDR3 has 19 residues. The V end was cut by 4 bases, the J end by 1 base, with 24 bases between.

This clonotype was found a few times. Relative to the germline gene, one junction end is altered; a read error may explain this. This rearrangement joins TRBV14 to TRBJ2-5, with D maybe TRBD1 (5 bases). The J call is doubtful: the DNA matches TRBJ2-7 better. The CDR3 sequence is 16 residues long. The germline gives CDR1 SGHDN, CDR2 FVKESK. The CDR3 region is CASSPTGGHSSHEQYF. The CDR3 nucleotides are TGTGCCAGCAGCCCCACGGGCGGACATTCCTCCCACGAGCAGTACTTC.